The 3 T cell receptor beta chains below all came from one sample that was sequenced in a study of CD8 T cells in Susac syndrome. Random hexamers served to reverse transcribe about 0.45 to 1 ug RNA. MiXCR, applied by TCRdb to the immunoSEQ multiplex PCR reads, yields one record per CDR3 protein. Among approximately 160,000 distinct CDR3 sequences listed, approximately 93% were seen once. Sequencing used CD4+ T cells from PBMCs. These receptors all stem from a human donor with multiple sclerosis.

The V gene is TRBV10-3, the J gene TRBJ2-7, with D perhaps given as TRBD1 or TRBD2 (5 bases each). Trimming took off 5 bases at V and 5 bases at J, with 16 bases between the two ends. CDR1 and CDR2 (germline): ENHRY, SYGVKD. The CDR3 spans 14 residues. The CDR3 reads CAISQRAGSDEQYF. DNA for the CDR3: TGTGCCATCAGTCAGAGGGCAGGGTCGGACGAGCAGTACTTC.

CDR3 residues: CASSWTGTGELFF. The CDR3 nucleotides are TGTGCCAGCAGTTGGACAGGCACCGGGGAGCTGTTTTTT. The chain is built from TRBV12-3 or TRBV12-4 and TRBJ2-2, with 7 bases aligning to TRBD1. This CDR3 region has 13 residues. Unmatched junction bases numbered 0, after V lost 4 bases and J lost 4 bases.

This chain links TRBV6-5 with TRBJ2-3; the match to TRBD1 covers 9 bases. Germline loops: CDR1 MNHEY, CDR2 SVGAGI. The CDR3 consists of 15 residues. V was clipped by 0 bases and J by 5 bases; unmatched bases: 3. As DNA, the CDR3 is TGTGCCAGCAGTTACTCGTACAGGGGGCAAGATACGCAGTATTTT. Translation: CASSYSYRGQDTQYF.